This T cell receptor (beta chain) was captured in a study of cytomegalovirus exposure and HLA in healthy donors. Study conclusions and caveats: Within an earlier analysis, most TCR beta V segments proved productive either about 87% or about 30% of the time.

Use of 60 Vbeta and 13 Jbeta primers characterized the PCR. The repertoire was sequenced with immunoSEQ multiplex PCR; TCRdb's copy has only in-frame clones and lacks some. The data contain 150,000 to 200,000 clones, 83% of them singletons. The CDR3 sequence is 14 residues long. After removal of 0 bases from V and 13 bases from J, the junction contained 8 bases not matched to a gene. The germline V gene encodes CDR1 LGHNA and CDR2 YNFKEQ. This clone was observed a few times. What it binds is unknown. The genes are TRBV4-2 and TRBJ2-4; 8 bases are a match to TRBD2. The TCR sequence derives from a man in his forties in good health and CMV-seropositive. The source material was PBMCs. CDR3 DNA: TGTGCCAGCAGCCAAGATGTCAGCGGGAGTAGCCAGTACTTC. Its protein product is CASSQDVSGSSQYF.